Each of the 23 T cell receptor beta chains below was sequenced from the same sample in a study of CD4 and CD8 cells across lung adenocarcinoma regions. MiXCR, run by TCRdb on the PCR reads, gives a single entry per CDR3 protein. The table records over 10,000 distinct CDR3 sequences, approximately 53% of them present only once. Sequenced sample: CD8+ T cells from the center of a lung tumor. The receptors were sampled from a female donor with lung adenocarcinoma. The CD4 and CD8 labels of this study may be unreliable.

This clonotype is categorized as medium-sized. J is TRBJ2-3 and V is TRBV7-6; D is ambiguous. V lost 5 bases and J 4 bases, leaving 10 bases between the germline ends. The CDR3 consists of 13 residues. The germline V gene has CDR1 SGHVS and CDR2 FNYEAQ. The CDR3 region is CASSPTSADTQYF. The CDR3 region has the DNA TGTGCCAGCAGCCCTACGAGCGCAGATACGCAGTATTTT.

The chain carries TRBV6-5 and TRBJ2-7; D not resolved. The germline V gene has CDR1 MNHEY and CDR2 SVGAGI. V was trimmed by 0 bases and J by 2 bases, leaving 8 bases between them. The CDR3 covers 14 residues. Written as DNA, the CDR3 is TGTGCCAGCAGTTACTCAGGGATGACCTACGAGCAGTACTTC. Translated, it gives CASSYSGMTYEQYF.

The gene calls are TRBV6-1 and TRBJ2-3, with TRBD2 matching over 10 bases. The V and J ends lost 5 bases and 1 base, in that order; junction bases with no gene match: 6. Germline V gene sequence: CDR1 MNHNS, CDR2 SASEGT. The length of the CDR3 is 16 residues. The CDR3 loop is CASSLSGGGGTDTQYF. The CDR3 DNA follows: TGTGCCAGCAGTCTCAGCGGGGGGGGGGGCACAGATACGCAGTATTTT.

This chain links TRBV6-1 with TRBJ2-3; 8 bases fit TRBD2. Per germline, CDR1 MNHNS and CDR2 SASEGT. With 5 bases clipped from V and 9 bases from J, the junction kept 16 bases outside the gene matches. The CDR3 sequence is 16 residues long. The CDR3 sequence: CASSPSGHPTQETQYF. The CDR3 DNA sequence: TGTGCCAGCAGTCCTAGCGGGCACCCAACCCAAGAGACGCAGTATTTT.

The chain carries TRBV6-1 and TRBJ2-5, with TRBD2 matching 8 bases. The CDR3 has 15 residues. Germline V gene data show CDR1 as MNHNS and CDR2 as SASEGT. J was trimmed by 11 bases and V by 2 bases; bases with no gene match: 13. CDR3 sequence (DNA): TGTGCCAGCAGTGAACTAGCGGGCTCCTACAATGAGCAGTACTTC. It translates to CASSELAGSYNEQYF.

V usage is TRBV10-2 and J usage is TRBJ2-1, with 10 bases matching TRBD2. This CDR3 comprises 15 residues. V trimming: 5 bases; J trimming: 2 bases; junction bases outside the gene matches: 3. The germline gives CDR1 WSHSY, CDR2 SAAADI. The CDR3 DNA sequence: TGCGCCAGCAGTCGGACTAGCGGCCCCTACAATGAGCAGTTCTTC. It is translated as CASSRTSGPYNEQFF.

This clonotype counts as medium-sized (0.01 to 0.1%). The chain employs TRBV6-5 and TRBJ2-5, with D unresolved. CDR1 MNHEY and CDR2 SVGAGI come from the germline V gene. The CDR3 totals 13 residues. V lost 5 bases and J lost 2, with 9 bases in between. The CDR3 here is CASSNQDQETQYF. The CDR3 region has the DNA TGTGCCAGCAGTAACCAGGATCAAGAGACCCAGTACTTC.

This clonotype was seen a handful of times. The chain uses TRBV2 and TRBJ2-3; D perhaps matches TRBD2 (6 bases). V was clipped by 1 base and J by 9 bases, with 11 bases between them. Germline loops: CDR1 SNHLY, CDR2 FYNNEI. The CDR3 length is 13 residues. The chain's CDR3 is CASSEESSDTQYF. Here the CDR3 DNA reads TGTGCCAGCAGTGAAGAGTCTAGCGACACGCAGTATTTT.

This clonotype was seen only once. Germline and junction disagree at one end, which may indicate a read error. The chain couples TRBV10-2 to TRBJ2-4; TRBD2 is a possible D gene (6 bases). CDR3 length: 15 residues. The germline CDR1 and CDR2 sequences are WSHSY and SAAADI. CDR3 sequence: CASGEGLGGKNTQYF. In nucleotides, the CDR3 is TGCGCCAGCGGAGAGGGGCTGGGAGGCAAAAATACTCAGTACTTT.

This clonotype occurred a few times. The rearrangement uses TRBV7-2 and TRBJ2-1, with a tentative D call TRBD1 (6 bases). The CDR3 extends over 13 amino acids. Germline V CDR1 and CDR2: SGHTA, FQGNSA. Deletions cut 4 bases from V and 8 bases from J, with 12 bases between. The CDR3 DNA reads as TGTGCCAGCAGCTATGGGCCAGGGGATGAGCAGTTCTTC. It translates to CASSYGPGDEQFF.

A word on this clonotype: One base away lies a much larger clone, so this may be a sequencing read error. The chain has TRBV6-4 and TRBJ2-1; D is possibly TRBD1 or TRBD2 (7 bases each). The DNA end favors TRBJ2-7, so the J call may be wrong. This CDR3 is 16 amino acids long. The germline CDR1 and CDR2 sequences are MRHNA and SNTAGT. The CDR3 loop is CTSTTGEGAISYEQYF. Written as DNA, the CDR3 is TGTACCAGCACTACGGGGGAGGGGGCGATAAGCTACGAGCAGTACTTC.

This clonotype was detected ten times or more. CDR3 residues: CASRRYWGAMNTEAFF. The CDR3 region has the DNA TGTGCCAGCAGGCGTTACTGGGGGGCTATGAACACTGAAGCTTTCTTT. The chain has TRBV6-1 and TRBJ1-1; D may be TRBD1 (6 bases). Between the trimmed V and J ends, which lost 6 bases and 0 bases, there was a span of 17 bases. The germline V gene encodes CDR1 MNHNS and CDR2 SASEGT. This CDR3 has 16 residues.

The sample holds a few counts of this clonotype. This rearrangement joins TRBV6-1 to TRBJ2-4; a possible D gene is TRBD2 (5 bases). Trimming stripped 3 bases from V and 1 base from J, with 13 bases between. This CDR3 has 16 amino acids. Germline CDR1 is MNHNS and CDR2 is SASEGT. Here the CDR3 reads CASSDGRSGAKNIQYF. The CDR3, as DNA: TGTGCCAGCAGTGATGGGAGATCGGGTGCCAAAAACATTCAGTACTTC.

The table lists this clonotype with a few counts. The DNA of the CDR3 is TGTGCCAGCAGTTACTACAGGGGAAGCTATGGCTACACCTTC. This encodes CASSYYRGSYGYTF. The chain combines TRBV6-5 with TRBJ1-2; 7 bases are a match to TRBD1. The V segment lost 1 base and the J segment 4 bases; nucleotides outside the gene matches: 3. Germline assignment: CDR1 MNHEY and CDR2 SVGAGI. This CDR3 is built from 14 residues.

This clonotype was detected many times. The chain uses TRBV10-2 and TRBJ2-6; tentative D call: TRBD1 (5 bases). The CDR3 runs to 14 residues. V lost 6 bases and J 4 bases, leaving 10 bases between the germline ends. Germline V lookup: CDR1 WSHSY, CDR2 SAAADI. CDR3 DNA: TGCGCCAGCAGACAGGCGTTGGGGGCCAACGTCCTGACTTTC. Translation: CASRQALGANVLTF.

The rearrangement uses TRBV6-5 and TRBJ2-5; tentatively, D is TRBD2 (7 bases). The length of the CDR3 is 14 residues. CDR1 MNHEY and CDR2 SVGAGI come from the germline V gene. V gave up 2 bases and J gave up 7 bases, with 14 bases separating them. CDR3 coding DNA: TGTGCCAGCAGTTACACTCAAGGGGGGGGGACCCAGTACTTC. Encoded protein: CASSYTQGGGTQYF.

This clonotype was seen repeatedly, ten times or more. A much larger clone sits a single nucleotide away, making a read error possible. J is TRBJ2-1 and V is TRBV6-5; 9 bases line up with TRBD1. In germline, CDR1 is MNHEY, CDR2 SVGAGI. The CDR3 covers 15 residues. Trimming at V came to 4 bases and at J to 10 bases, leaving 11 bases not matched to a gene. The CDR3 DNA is TGTGCCAGCAGTTCTCTGGGACAGGGACCCTACGAGCAGTTCTTC. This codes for CASSSLGQGPYEQFF.

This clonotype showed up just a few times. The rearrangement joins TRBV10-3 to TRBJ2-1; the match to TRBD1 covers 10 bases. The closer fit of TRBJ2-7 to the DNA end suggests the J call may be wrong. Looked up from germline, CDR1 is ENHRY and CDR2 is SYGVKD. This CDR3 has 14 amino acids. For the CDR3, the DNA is TGTGCCATCAGTGCCCGGGACAGGGGAGGCGAGCAGTACTTC. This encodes CAISARDRGGEQYF.

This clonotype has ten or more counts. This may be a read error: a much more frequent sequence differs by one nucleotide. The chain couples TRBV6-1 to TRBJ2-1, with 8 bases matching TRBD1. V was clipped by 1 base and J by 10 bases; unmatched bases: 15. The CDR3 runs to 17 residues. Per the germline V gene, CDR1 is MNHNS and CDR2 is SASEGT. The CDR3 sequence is CASSEVHRDRRAYEQFF. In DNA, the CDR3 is TGTGCCAGCAGTGAAGTTCACCGGGACAGGCGTGCCTACGAGCAGTTCTTC.

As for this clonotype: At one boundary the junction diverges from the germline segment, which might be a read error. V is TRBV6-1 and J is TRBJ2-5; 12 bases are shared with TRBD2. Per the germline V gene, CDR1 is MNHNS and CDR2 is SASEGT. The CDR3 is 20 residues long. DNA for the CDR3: TGTGCCAGCACGGTTTTCTCTGGGCTAGCGGGGGGGCCGGGCCCAGAGACCCAGTATTTC. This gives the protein CASTVFSGLAGGPGPETQYF.

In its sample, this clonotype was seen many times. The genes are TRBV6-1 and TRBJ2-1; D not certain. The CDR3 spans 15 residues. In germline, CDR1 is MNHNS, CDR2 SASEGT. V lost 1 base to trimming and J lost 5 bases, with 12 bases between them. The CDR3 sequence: CASSEGAEPHNEQFF. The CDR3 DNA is TGTGCCAGCAGTGAAGGGGCCGAGCCCCACAATGAGCAGTTCTTC.

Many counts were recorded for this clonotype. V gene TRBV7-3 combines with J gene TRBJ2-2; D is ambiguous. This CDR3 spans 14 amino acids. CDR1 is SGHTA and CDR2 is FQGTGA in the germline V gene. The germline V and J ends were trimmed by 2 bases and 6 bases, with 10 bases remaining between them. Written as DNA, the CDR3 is TGTGCCAGCAGCTTAGGATTGGGTGCCGGGGAGCTGTTTTTT. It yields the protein CASSLGLGAGELFF.

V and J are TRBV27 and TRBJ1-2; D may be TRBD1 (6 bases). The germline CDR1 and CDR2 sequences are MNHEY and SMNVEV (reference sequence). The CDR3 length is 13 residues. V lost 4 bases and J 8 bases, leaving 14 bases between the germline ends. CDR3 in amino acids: CASSSQDRKGYTF. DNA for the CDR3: TGTGCCAGCAGTTCCCAAGACAGGAAGGGCTACACCTTC.